The 7 T cell receptor beta chains given below trace back to one sample, sequenced in a study of sequential checkpoint blockade in melanoma. The treatment was: randomized to nivolumab then ipilimumab (arm A) or the reverse (arm B). Assay: immunoSEQ multiplex PCR; the TCRdb copy retains only in-frame clones and omits some. The sample records around 21,000 clones, about four fifths being singletons. The material sequenced was CD8+ T cells sorted from blood (inferred from file names), taken from a patient given nivolumab and ipilimumab in sequence. Receptors were obtained from a human donor with melanoma.

This chain connects TRBV6-5 to TRBJ1-2; no firm D call. Germline values: CDR1 MNHEY, CDR2 SVGAGI. This CDR3 region has 16 residues. Trimming shortened V by 0 bases and J by 8 bases, and 19 bases separated the two germline ends. CDR3 sequence: CASSYSNWSPVKGYTF. In DNA, the CDR3 is TGTGCCAGCAGTTACTCTAACTGGAGTCCAGTCAAGGGCTACACCTTC.

V usage is TRBV28 and J usage is TRBJ2-7; TRBD1 might be the D (8 bases). Per germline, CDR1 MDHEN and CDR2 SYDVKM. V was shortened by 2 bases and J by 5 bases, with 16 bases between the two germline ends. CDR3 size: 15 residues. CDR3 in DNA: TGTGCCAGCAGTTTAATCACAGGGGGGGTCGACGAGCAGTACTTC. Protein product: CASSLITGGVDEQYF.

V gene TRBV27 combines with J gene TRBJ2-1; the match to TRBD1 covers 9 bases. CDR3 length equals 13 residues. V trimming: 4 bases; J trimming: 7 bases; junction bases outside the gene matches: 2. Germline V gene lookup returns CDR1 MNHEY and CDR2 SMNVEV (reference sequence). The CDR3 DNA follows: TGTGCCAGCAGTTGGGACAGGGCTAATGAGCAGTTCTTC. Its protein is CASSWDRANEQFF.

The J gene is TRBJ2-4, the V gene TRBV11-3, with a possible D match to TRBD2 (6 bases). The CDR3 runs 15 residues. Germline CDR1 and CDR2: SGHNT and YENEEA. Trimming removed 4 bases from V and 8 bases from J, with 18 bases in between. CDR3 protein: CASSSGTRSPDIQYF. CDR3 in DNA: TGTGCCAGCAGCTCCGGGACTCGCTCCCCCGACATTCAGTACTTC.

The chain is built from TRBV7-9 and TRBJ2-1, with D maybe TRBD2 (7 bases). Germline V CDR1 and CDR2: SEHNR, FQNEAQ (reference sequence). Trimming left V 4 bases short and J 6 bases short, with 25 bases between. The CDR3 spans 18 residues. The CDR3 DNA sequence: TGTGCCAGCAGCTCGAACGGTCGGGGGGCATACAATGCCAATGAGCAGTTCTTC. Its translation is CASSSNGRGAYNANEQFF. Supplemented by reference TRBV7-9 and TRBJ2-1, the full variable domain reads DTGVSQNPRHKITKRGQNVTFRCDPISEHNRLYWYRQTLGQGPEFLTYFQNEAQLEKSRLLSDRFSAERPKGSFSTLEIQRTEQGDSAMYLCASSSNGRGAYNANEQFFGPGTRLTVL.

This chain uses TRBV7-6 with TRBJ2-5, with 12 positions matching TRBD1. CDR1 and CDR2 from the germline V gene are SGHVS and FNYEAQ. There are 15 residues in the CDR3. Germline trimming cut 5 bases from V and 4 bases from J; bases unmatched to any gene: 5. The CDR3 nucleotides read TGTGCCAGCAGCCGTCGGGACAGGGGGCCAGAGACCCAGTACTTC. Translation: CASSRRDRGPETQYF.

The chain uses TRBV18 and TRBJ2-7; 11 bases agree with TRBD2. The CDR3 consists of 17 residues. CDR1 is KGHSH, CDR2 LQKENI, per germline. V shed 3 bases and J 4 bases; nucleotides not matched to a gene: 11. This chain's CDR3 is CASSPQLAGEVRYEQYF. In nucleotides, the CDR3 is TGTGCCAGCTCACCTCAACTAGCGGGAGAGGTTCGATACGAGCAGTACTTC.